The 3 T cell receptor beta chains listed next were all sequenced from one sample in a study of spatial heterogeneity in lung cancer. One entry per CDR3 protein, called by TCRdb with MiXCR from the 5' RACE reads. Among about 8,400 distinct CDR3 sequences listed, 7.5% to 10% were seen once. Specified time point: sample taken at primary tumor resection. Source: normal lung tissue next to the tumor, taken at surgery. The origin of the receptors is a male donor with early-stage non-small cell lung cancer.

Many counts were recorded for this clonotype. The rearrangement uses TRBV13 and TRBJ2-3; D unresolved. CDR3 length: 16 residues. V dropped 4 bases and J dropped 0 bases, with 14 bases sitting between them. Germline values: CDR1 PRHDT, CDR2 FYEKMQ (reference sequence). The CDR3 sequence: CASSSSAATSTDTQYF. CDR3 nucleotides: TGTGCCAGCAGCTCGTCGGCAGCAACAAGCACAGATACGCAGTATTTT.

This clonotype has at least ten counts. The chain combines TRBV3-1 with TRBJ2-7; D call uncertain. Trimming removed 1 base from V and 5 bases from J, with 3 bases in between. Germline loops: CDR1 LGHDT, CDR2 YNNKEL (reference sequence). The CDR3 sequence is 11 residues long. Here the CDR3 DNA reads TGTGCCAGCAGCCAAGTCCACGAGCAGTACTTC. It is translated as CASSQVHEQYF.

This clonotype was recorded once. The CDR3 nucleotides read TGTGCCAGCAGCTTGTCTCGGGGGCCGAAGGAGCAGTACTTC. It codes for CASSLSRGPKEQYF. The chain is built from TRBV7-9 and TRBJ2-7; D possibly matches TRBD1 or TRBD2 (6 bases each). Germline V lookup: CDR1 SEHNR, CDR2 FQNEAQ (reference sequence). CDR3 length: 14 amino acids. Trimming shortened V by 3 bases and J by 7 bases, and 16 bases separated the two germline ends.